The entry that follows covers one TCR beta chain sequence. The data originate from a study of blood T cell repertoires in COVID-19. The CDR3 is made up of 11 amino acids. Germline CDR1 is SNHLY and CDR2 is FYNNEI. Trimming took 6 bases from V and 7 from J, leaving 7 bases between them. Using immunoSEQ multiplex PCR, the repertoire was profiled, and TCRdb retains in-frame clones only, with some absent. Here the sample spans around 140,000 clones, 88% being singletons. This sequence joins TRBV2 and TRBJ2-1, with D possibly matching TRBD2 (5 bases). This TCR came from a woman aged 55-75 years with acute or convalescent COVID-19. Sequences were obtained from peripheral blood. DNA of the CDR3: TGTGCCAGCAGCCTAGCTAATGAGCAGTTCTTC. It translates to CASSLANEQFF.